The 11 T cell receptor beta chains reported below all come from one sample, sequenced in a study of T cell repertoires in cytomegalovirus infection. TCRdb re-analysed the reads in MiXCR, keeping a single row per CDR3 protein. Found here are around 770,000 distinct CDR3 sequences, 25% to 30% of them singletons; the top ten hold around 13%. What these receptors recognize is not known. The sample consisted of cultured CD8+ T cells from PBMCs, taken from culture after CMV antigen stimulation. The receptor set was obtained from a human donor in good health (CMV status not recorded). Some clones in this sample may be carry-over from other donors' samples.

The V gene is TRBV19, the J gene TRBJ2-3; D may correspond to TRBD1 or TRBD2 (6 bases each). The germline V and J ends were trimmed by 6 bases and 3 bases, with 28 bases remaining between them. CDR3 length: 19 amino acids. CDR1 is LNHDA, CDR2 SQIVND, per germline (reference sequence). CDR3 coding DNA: TGTGCCAGTAGCACCGGGAGCGGGCTTCCCTGGGGGCCTACAGATACGCAGTATTTT. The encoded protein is CASSTGSGLPWGPTDTQYF.

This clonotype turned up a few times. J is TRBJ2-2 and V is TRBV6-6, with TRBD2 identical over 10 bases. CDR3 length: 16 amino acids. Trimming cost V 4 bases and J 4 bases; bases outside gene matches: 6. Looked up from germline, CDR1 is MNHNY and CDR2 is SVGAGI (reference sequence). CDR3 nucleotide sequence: TGTGCCAGCAGTTCCAGAGCGGGGGGGCTCACCGGGGAGCTGTTTTTT. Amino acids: CASSSRAGGLTGELFF.

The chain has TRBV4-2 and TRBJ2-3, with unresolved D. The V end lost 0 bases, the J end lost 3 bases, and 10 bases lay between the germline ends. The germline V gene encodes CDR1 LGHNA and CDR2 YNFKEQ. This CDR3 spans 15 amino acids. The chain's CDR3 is CASSQEGQLTDTQYF. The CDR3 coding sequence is TGTGCCAGCAGCCAAGAGGGCCAGCTAACAGATACGCAGTATTTT.

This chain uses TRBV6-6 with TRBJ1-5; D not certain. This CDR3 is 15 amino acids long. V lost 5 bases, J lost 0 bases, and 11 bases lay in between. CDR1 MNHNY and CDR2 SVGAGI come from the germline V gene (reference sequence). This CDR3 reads CASSDPADSNQPQHF. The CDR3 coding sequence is TGTGCCAGCAGTGATCCGGCAGATAGCAATCAGCCCCAGCATTTT.

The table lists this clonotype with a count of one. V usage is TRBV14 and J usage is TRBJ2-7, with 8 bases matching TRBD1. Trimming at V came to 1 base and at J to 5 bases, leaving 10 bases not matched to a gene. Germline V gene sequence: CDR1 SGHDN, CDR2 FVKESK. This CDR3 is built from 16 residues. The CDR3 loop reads CASSQGGRGLFDEQYV. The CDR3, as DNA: TGTGCCAGCAGCCAAGGAGGCAGGGGGCTATTTGACGAGCAGTACGTC.

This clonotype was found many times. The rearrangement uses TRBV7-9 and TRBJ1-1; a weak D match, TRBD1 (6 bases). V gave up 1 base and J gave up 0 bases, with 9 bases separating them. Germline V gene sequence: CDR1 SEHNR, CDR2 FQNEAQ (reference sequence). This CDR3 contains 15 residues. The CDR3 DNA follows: TGTGCCAGCAGCTTAGTAACAGGGATGAACACTGAAGCTTTCTTT. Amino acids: CASSLVTGMNTEAFF.

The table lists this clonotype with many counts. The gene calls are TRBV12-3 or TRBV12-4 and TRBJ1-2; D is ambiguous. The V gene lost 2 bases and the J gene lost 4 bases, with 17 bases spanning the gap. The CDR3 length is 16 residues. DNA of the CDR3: TGTGCCAGCAGTTTATCGGCAGGAAGGTTTAGCTATGGCTACACCTTC. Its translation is CASSLSAGRFSYGYTF.

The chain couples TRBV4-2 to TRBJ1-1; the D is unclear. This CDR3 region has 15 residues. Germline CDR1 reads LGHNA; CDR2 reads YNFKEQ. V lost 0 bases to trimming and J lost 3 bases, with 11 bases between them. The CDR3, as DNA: TGTGCCAGCAGCCAAGATCGTTGGGGTGACACTGAAGCTTTCTTT. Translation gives CASSQDRWGDTEAFF.

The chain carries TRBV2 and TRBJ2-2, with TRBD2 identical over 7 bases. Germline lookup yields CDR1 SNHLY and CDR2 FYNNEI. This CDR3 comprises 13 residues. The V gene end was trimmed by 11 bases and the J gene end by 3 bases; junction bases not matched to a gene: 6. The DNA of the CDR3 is TGTGCCGTACCTACTAGCGACACCGGGGAGCTGTTTTTT. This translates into CAVPTSDTGELFF.

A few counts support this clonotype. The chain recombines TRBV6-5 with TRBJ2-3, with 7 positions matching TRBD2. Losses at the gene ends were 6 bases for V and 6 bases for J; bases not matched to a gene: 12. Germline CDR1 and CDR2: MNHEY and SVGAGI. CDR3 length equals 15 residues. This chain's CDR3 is CASSFSSGGSDTQYF. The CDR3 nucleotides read TGTGCCAGCAGCTTTTCTTCCGGGGGGTCGGATACGCAGTATTTT.

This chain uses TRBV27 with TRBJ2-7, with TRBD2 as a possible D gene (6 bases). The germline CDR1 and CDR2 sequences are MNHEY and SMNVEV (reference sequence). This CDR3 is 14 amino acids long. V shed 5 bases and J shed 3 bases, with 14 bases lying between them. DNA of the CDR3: TGTGCCAGCAGTCCCTCTGTGGGGGGCTACGAGCAGTACGTC. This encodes CASSPSVGGYEQYV.